This TCR beta chain originates from a study of cytomegalovirus exposure and HLA in healthy donors. Study outcomes and limitations: 87-base-pair reads could not separate some V segments, including TRBV6-2 and TRBV6-3. Links to common viral pathogens appeared, in a later analysis, for several of the most significant clusters.

Germline CDR1 reads MRHNA; CDR2 reads SNTAGT. The CDR3 is 15 residues long. V was clipped by 3 bases and J by 0 bases; unmatched bases: 2. Vbeta (60) and Jbeta (13) primers were used in the PCR. Using immunoSEQ multiplex PCR, the repertoire was profiled, and TCRdb retains in-frame clones only, with some absent. In the table there are about 110,000 clones, about two thirds of which are singletons. To note about this clone: Antigen unknown.

Sequencing input: PBMCs. The clonotype was recovered from a female donor in good health and CMV-seronegative. The rearrangement links TRBV6-4 to TRBJ2-1, with 7 bases aligning to TRBD1. As DNA, the CDR3 is TGTGCCAGCAGTGAATCAGGGGGCTCCTACAATGAGCAGTTCTTC. This encodes CASSESGGSYNEQFF.